Listed below are T cell receptor beta chains from one sample, sequenced in a study of T cells in Graves' hyperthyroidism and ophthalmopathy. TCRdb passed the multiplex PCR reads through MiXCR, listing each CDR3 protein once. The table records hundreds of thousands of distinct CDR3 sequences, 14% to 15% of them present only once. Sequencing was done on a sample of blood. These receptors came from a man aged 18 to 30 with Graves' ophthalmopathy. Each CDR3 is given with its conserved first and last residue. Each record gives: CDR3 DNA, CDR3 protein, D gene, J gene, clone size, V gene. A D gene is named only where the DNA matches it firmly. Expanded clones are given a class, and other clones once, few, many or no size at all.

TGTGCCAGCAGCTTAATCGGGAACACAGATACGCAGTATTTT,CASSLIGNTDTQYF,-,TRBJ2-3,many,TRBV7-2
TGTGCCAGCACCGATCTGGGCTGGGGAAAAGCGCAGTATTTT,CASTDLGWGKAQYF,-,TRBJ2-3,many,TRBV6-2/TRBV6-3
TGTGCCAGCGAAGAATCCTTCGGGGAGCTGTTTTTT,CASEESFGELFF,-,TRBJ2-2,few,TRBV18
TGTGCCAGCAGTTGGGACAACTCGAAAGCTTTCTTT,CASSWDNSKAFF,-,TRBJ1-1,many,TRBV6-1
TGTGCCAGCAGCTTTCCCGGGACAGGGTATGGCTACACCTTC,CASSFPGTGYGYTF,TRBD1,TRBJ1-2,-,TRBV11-2
TGCGCCGGCAGCGTCTCTGGGGGGAATGAGCAGTTCTTC,CAGSVSGGNEQFF,-,TRBJ2-1,-,TRBV5-1
TGTGCCAGCAGCACAAGACAGACAGCTCCTTACAATGAGCAGTTCTTC,CASSTRQTAPYNEQFF,-,TRBJ2-1,-,TRBV7-8
TGTGCCAGCAGCCAAAGCGGGGTGGGCGAGCAGTACTTC,CASSQSGVGEQYF,TRBD2,TRBJ2-7,many,TRBV3-1
TGTGCCAGCAGTGAGGGTAGCGGGGCCTACGAGCAGTACTTC,CASSEGSGAYEQYF,TRBD2,TRBJ2-7,many,TRBV6-1
TGTGCCAGCTCACCTGGAAATACTAACTATGGCTACACCTTC,CASSPGNTNYGYTF,-,TRBJ1-2,few,TRBV18
TGTGCCAGCAGTGGAGGTCGGGGGTTGCAAGAGACCCAGTACTTC,CASSGGRGLQETQYF,-,TRBJ2-5,many,TRBV2
TGTGCCAGCTCACCACGACTAGCGGGAGGGCCGGACACCGGGGAGCTGTTTTTT,CASSPRLAGGPDTGELFF,TRBD2,TRBJ2-2,few,TRBV18
TGTGCCAGCCTAGGATGGGGCCGAGAGACCCAGTACTTC,CASLGWGRETQYF,-,TRBJ2-5,few,TRBV6-1
TGCAGTGCTAGAGGTGTCGGGGGCTATGTTGGTGAGCAGTTCTTC,CSARGVGGYVGEQFF,-,TRBJ2-1,many,TRBV20-1
TGTGCCAGTAGTATTGGTGGCAGGGGGAGCGGTGGCTACACCTTC,CASSIGGRGSGGYTF,TRBD1,TRBJ1-2,many,TRBV19
TGTGCCAGCAGCCCCGCAGTCGATTGGACAGGGAACGAGCAGTACTTC,CASSPAVDWTGNEQYF,TRBD1,TRBJ2-7,many,TRBV3-1
TGTGCCAGCAGCCGTCTAGCGGGGTTAGGGGATGAGCAGTTCTTC,CASSRLAGLGDEQFF,TRBD2,TRBJ2-1,-,TRBV11-3
TGTGCCAGCAGTTTATACCCCGGGCTAGATCGGCTCCTCTTC,CASSLYPGLDRLLF,-,TRBJ2-1,-,TRBV27
TGTGCCGGCAGTTTATTGGCGGGAGTGGGCGAGCAGTACTTC,CAGSLLAGVGEQYF,TRBD2,TRBJ2-7,many,TRBV27
TGTGCCGTCACGGGACAGGAGAACACTGAAGCTTTCTTT,CAVTGQENTEAFF,TRBD1,TRBJ1-1,many,TRBV12-3/TRBV12-4
TGTGCCAGCAGCTTAGATGTCGGGACTCTAGTCCACAATGAGCAGTTCTTC,CASSLDVGTLVHNEQFF,-,TRBJ2-1,many,TRBV11-3
TGCAGCGTTGAACAGGAGAGCACAGATACGCAGTATTTT,CSVEQESTDTQYF,-,TRBJ2-3,many,TRBV29-1
TGCAGCGTGTGGGCAGGGGTAAACTATGGCTACACCTTC,CSVWAGVNYGYTF,-,TRBJ1-2,many,TRBV29-1
TGTGCCAGCTCGACAGACGGAGAGACCCAGTACTTC,CASSTDGETQYF,-,TRBJ2-5,many,TRBV18
TGTGCCATCAGTGAGTCTGGACAGGGTAGCACCGGGGAGCTGTTTTTT,CAISESGQGSTGELFF,TRBD1,TRBJ2-2,many,TRBV10-3
TGTGCCTGGAGGAGGGATAGGAGCTCCTACGAGCAGTACTTC,CAWRRDRSSYEQYF,-,TRBJ2-7,many,TRBV30
TGTGCCACTCGGGACAGCTATAATTCACCCCTCCACTTT,CATRDSYNSPLHF,TRBD1,TRBJ1-6,-,TRBV19
TGTGCCACCAGTGACCGGACTAGGGGGGGGGGGTCAGATACGCAGTATTTT,CATSDRTRGGGSDTQYF,-,TRBJ2-3,-,TRBV24-1
TGTGCCAGCAGACCTTCCCTAGGTCAGCCCCAGCATTTT,CASRPSLGQPQHF,-,TRBJ1-5,-,TRBV6-1
TGTGCCAGCGGAAGGAGTTACAATGAGCAGTTCTTC,CASGRSYNEQFF,-,TRBJ2-1,many,TRBV7-9
TGCAGTGCTAGAGACCGGAAGGGGAATCAGCCCCAGCATTTT,CSARDRKGNQPQHF,-,TRBJ1-5,many,TRBV20-1
TGTGCCAGCACCCCCGGGACAGGGATCTACAATGAGCAGTTCTTC,CASTPGTGIYNEQFF,TRBD1,TRBJ2-1,few,TRBV5-6
TGCAGTGCGCCGAGGGGCAGGGGGCCCTACAATGAGCAGTTCTTC,CSAPRGRGPYNEQFF,TRBD1,TRBJ2-1,many,TRBV20-1
TGTGCCAGCAGCGAGTGGACTAGCGAAGAGACCCAGTACTTC,CASSEWTSEETQYF,TRBD2,TRBJ2-5,many,TRBV7-9
TGTGCCAGCAGAGTTGGACAGGGAATTGCGGCTTTCTTT,CASRVGQGIAAFF,TRBD1,TRBJ1-1,many,TRBV6-1
TGTGCCAGCAGCCCGGGCCTGGGGTATGGCTACACCTTC,CASSPGLGYGYTF,-,TRBJ1-2,many,TRBV3-1
TGTGCCAGCAGTTCCCCGGGACTAGCGAACTACGAGCAGTACTTC,CASSSPGLANYEQYF,TRBD2,TRBJ2-7,few,TRBV12-3/TRBV12-4
TGTGCCAGCACCGTGGAGGGTACAGGGGGCGGGAAGACCCAGTACTTC,CASTVEGTGGGKTQYF,TRBD1,TRBJ2-5,many,TRBV7-9
TGTGCCAGCAGCTTAGATGCTGGGGGCTATGGCTACACCTTC,CASSLDAGGYGYTF,-,TRBJ1-2,-,TRBV7-8
TGCGCCAGCAGCTGGGACGGGGGGACTGAAGCTTTCTTT,CASSWDGGTEAFF,-,TRBJ1-1,once,TRBV5-1
TGTGCCAGCAGCCAAGCCCTTTGGCAGGGAGATTATGGCTACACCTTC,CASSQALWQGDYGYTF,-,TRBJ1-2,many,TRBV3-1
TGTGCCAGTAGTATCGGTCGGCTACGCACAGATACGCAGTATTTT,CASSIGRLRTDTQYF,-,TRBJ2-3,few,TRBV19